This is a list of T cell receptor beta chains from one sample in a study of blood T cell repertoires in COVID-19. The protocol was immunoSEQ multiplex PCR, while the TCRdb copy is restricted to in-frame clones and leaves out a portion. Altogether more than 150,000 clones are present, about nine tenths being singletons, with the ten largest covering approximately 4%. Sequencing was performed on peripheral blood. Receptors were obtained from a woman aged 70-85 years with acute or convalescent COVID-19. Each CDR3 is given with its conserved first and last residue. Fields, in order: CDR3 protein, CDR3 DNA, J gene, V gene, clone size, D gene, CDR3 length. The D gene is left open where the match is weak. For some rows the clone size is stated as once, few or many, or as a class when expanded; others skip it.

CDR3: CASSVQAGGSNQPQHF; DNA: TGTGCCAGCAGTGTTCAGGCAGGGGGTAGCAATCAGCCCCAGCATTTT; J: TRBJ1-5; V: TRBV2; size: .; D: TRBD1; length: 16
CDR3: CASSLATTSGRPYEQYF; DNA: TGCGCCAGCAGCTTGGCCACGACTAGCGGGAGACCCTACGAGCAGTACTTC; J: TRBJ2-7; V: TRBV5-1; size: .; D: TRBD2; length: 17
CDR3: CSGISGTQGKMELFF; DNA: TGCAGCGGCATCTCCGGGACACAGGGAAAGATGGAGCTGTTTTTT; J: TRBJ2-2; V: TRBV29-1; size: .; D: .; length: 15
CDR3: CASSLVGRGLGNTIYF; DNA: TGCGCCAGCAGCTTGGTCGGTCGGGGACTAGGAAACACCATATATTTT; J: TRBJ1-3; V: TRBV5-1; size: .; D: .; length: 16
CDR3: CASSLDRVRKGESPLHF; DNA: TGTGCCAGCAGCTTAGATAGGGTCCGAAAGGGGGAATCACCCCTCCACTTT; J: TRBJ1-6; V: TRBV7-6; size: .; D: .; length: 17
CDR3: CASSRGTGSEKLFF; DNA: TGTGCCAGCAGCCGCGGGACAGGGAGCGAAAAACTGTTTTTT; J: TRBJ1-4; V: TRBV3-1/TRBV3-2; size: .; D: TRBD1; length: 14
CDR3: CSASPGGANYGYTF; DNA: TGCAGTGCTAGTCCCGGGGGAGCTAACTATGGCTACACCTTC; J: TRBJ1-2; V: TRBV20-1; size: .; D: .; length: 14
CDR3: CASRRFRTAYNEQFF; DNA: TGTGCCAGCAGGAGATTCCGGACAGCCTACAATGAGCAGTTCTTC; J: TRBJ2-1; V: TRBV6-5; size: .; D: .; length: 15
CDR3: CASSYSGQGVDEQYF; DNA: TGTGCCAGCAGTTACTCGGGGCAGGGGGTGGACGAGCAGTACTTC; J: TRBJ2-7; V: TRBV6-5; size: once; D: TRBD1; length: 15
CDR3: CASGTGGGNSPLHF; DNA: TGTGCCAGTGGGACAGGGGGAGGTAATTCACCCCTCCACTTT; J: TRBJ1-6; V: TRBV19; size: .; D: TRBD1; length: 14
CDR3: CASKGGSNQPQHF; DNA: TGCGCCAGCAAGGGGGGGAGCAATCAGCCCCAGCATTTT; J: TRBJ1-5; V: TRBV10-2; size: once; D: .; length: 13
CDR3: CASSYPDKLLLRTGGTEAFF; DNA: TGTGCCAGCAGTTACCCAGACAAACTCCTCCTCAGGACAGGGGGCACTGAAGCTTTCTTT; J: TRBJ1-1; V: TRBV6-2/TRBV6-3; size: .; D: TRBD1; length: 20
CDR3: CASVLDRSNTEAFF; DNA: TGTGCCAGCGTTCTGGACAGATCGAACACTGAAGCTTTCTTT; J: TRBJ1-1; V: TRBV2; size: .; D: .; length: 14
CDR3: CASSQGGGHSYEQYF; DNA: TGTGCCAGCAGCCAAGGAGGCGGGCATTCCTACGAGCAGTACTTC; J: TRBJ2-7; V: TRBV4-2; size: few; D: .; length: 15
CDR3: CASSILGTGGSNTEAFF; DNA: TGTGCCAGTAGTATTTTGGGGACAGGGGGCTCGAACACTGAAGCTTTCTTT; J: TRBJ1-1; V: TRBV19; size: .; D: TRBD1; length: 17
CDR3: CAWSVNSREAFF; DNA: TGTGCCTGGAGTGTTAACTCCCGCGAAGCTTTCTTT; J: TRBJ1-1; V: TRBV30; size: .; D: .; length: 12
CDR3: CASRTLGTGKTEAFF; DNA: TGTGCCAGCAGGACCCTCGGGACAGGGAAAACTGAAGCTTTCTTT; J: TRBJ1-1; V: TRBV27; size: .; D: TRBD1; length: 15
CDR3: CASSYQAKMNTEAFF; DNA: TGTGCCAGCAGTTACCAGGCCAAAATGAACACTGAAGCTTTCTTT; J: TRBJ1-1; V: TRBV6-2/TRBV6-3; size: once; D: .; length: 15
CDR3: CASSLRRTSGDGEQFF; DNA: TGTGCCAGCAGCCTCCGCCGGACTAGCGGGGACGGCGAGCAGTTCTTC; J: TRBJ2-1; V: TRBV9; size: .; D: TRBD2; length: 16
CDR3: CASSVSGTGLLSTGELFF; DNA: TGTGCCAGCAGCGTATCCGGGACAGGCCTTTTGAGCACCGGGGAGCTGTTTTTT; J: TRBJ2-2; V: TRBV9; size: once; D: TRBD1; length: 18
CDR3: CASSPSGSYEQYF; DNA: TGTGCCAGCAGCCCCAGCGGGAGCTACGAGCAGTACTTC; J: TRBJ2-7; V: TRBV7-2; size: .; D: TRBD2; length: 13
CDR3: CASSPGPGSNTIYF; DNA: TGTGCCAGCTCACCGGGGCCAGGGTCCAACACCATATATTTT; J: TRBJ1-3; V: TRBV18; size: .; D: .; length: 14
CDR3: CASSLGGRGAGAFF; DNA: TGTGCCAGCAGCTTAGGCGGCAGGGGGGCTGGAGCTTTCTTT; J: TRBJ1-1; V: TRBV7-2; size: .; D: TRBD1; length: 14
CDR3: CASSLRGLAAANEQFF; DNA: TGTGCCAGCAGTTTACGGGGACTAGCGGCGGCAAATGAGCAGTTCTTC; J: TRBJ2-1; V: TRBV27; size: few; D: TRBD2; length: 16
CDR3: CASSQSIEETQYF; DNA: TGCGCCAGCAGCCAAAGTATAGAAGAGACCCAGTACTTC; J: TRBJ2-5; V: TRBV4-3; size: .; D: .; length: 13
CDR3: CARRYQRETYNEQFF; DNA: TGTGCCAGAAGATATCAGCGGGAGACCTACAATGAGCAGTTCTTC; J: TRBJ2-1; V: TRBV3-1/TRBV3-2; size: .; D: TRBD2; length: 15
CDR3: CASSGLSGVTYGYTF; DNA: TGTGCCAGCAGTGGGTTGTCAGGGGTTACCTATGGCTACACCTTC; J: TRBJ1-2; V: TRBV2; size: .; D: .; length: 15